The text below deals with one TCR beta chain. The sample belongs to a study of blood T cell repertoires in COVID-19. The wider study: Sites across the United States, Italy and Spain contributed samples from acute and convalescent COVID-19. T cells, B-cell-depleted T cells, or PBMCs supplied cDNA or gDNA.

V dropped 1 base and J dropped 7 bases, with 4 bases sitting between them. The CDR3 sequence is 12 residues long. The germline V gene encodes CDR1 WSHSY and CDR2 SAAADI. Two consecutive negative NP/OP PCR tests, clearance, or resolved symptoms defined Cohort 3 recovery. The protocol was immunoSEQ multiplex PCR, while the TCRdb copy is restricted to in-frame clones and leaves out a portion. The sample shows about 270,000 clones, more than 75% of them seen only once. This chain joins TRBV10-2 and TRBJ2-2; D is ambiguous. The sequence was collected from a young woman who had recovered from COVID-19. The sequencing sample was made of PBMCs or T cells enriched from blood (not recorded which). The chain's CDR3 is CASSEFNGELFF. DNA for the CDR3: TGCGCCAGCAGTGAGTTTAACGGGGAGCTGTTTTTT.